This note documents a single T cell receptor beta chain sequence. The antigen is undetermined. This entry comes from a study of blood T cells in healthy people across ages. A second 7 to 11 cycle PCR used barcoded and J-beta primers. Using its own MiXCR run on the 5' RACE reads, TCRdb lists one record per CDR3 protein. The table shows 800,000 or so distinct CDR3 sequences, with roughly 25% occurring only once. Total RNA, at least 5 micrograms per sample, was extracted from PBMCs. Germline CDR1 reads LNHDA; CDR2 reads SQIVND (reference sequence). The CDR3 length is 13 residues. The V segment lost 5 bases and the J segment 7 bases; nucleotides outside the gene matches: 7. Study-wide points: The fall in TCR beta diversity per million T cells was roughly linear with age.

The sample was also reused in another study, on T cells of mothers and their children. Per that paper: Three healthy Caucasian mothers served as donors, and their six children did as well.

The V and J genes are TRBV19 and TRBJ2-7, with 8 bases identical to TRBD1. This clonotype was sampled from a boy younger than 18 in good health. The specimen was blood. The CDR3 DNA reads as TGTGCCAGTAGTGCCGGGACAGGCATAGAGCAGTACTTC. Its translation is CASSAGTGIEQYF. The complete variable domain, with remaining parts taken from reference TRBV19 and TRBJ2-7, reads DGGITQSPKYLFRKEGQNVTLSCEQNLNHDAMYWYRQDPGQGLRLIYYSQIVNDFQKGDIAEGYSVSREKKESFPLTVTSAQKNPTAFYLCASSAGTGIEQYFGPGTRLTVT.